This is a list of T cell receptor beta chains from one sample in a study of T cell responses to AZD1222 COVID-19 vaccine. The assay was immunoSEQ multiplex PCR, and TCRdb's table has in-frame clones only and misses some. The data contain around 100,000 clones, roughly 83% of them singletons. The specimen comprised peripheral blood, sampled on day 0 of AZD1222 vaccination. Receptor source: an adult in good health. CDR3s include the opening cysteine and the closing phenylalanine or tryptophan. A D gene is named only where the DNA matches it firmly. Clone sizes are given selectively: once, few, many, or a class where the clone is expanded.

TRBD1 | TRBJ1-5 | . | TRBV27 | TGTGCCAGCAGTTCATTACAGGGGGGTAGCAATCAGCCCCAGCATTTT | CASSSLQGGSNQPQHF
TRBD1 | TRBJ1-2 | once | TRBV24-1 | TGTGCCACCAGTGTGGGACAGGGAGAAGGCTACACCTTC | CATSVGQGEGYTF
. | TRBJ1-1 | . | TRBV6-2/TRBV6-3 | TGTGCCAGCAGTGACCCCAGGGAGGCCGCTGAAGCTTTCTTT | CASSDPREAAEAFF
. | TRBJ2-7 | . | TRBV6-2/TRBV6-3 | TGTGCCAGCAGTCACCGATACGAGCAGTACTTC | CASSHRYEQYF
TRBD1 | TRBJ1-1 | . | TRBV9 | TGTGCCAGCAGCAACCGACAGGGAGCGGGGAACACTGAAGCTTTCTTT | CASSNRQGAGNTEAFF
. | TRBJ1-5 | . | TRBV5-6 | TGTGCCAGCAGCCGCAGGGCAGGGTGGAATCAGCCCCAGCATTTT | CASSRRAGWNQPQHF
TRBD1 | TRBJ1-6 | . | TRBV19 | TGTGCCAGTAGTGCCGGGACAGGGGTAAATTCACCCCTCCACTTT | CASSAGTGVNSPLHF
. | TRBJ1-2 | . | TRBV18 | TGTGCCAGCTCAGGTTCCGGGGGCAAGTCAGAGGGCTACACCTTC | CASSGSGGKSEGYTF
. | TRBJ1-6 | once | TRBV9 | TGTGCCAGCAGCGCCCCAATCAGTAATTCACCCCTCCACTTT | CASSAPISNSPLHF
. | TRBJ2-1 | . | TRBV5-1 | TGCGCCAGCAGCTTGGACGGCAGAAGTAATGAGCAGTTCTTC | CASSLDGRSNEQFF
. | TRBJ2-1 | . | TRBV7-2 | TGTGCCAGCAGCTTAGTGGGGGGCAATGAGCAGTTCTTC | CASSLVGGNEQFF
. | TRBJ2-7 | . | TRBV6-2/TRBV6-3 | TGTGCCAGCAGTTACGGTACCTACGAGCAGTACTTC | CASSYGTYEQYF
. | TRBJ1-6 | once | TRBV12-5 | TGTGCTAGTGGTTTGGGGACAGACAATTCACCCCTCCACTTT | CASGLGTDNSPLHF
. | TRBJ1-6 | . | TRBV19 | TGTGCCAGTAGTAATCCGGGGAGTTCACCCCTCCACTTT | CASSNPGSSPLHF
. | TRBJ1-2 | . | TRBV7-8 | TGTGCCAGCAGCTTAGTTACGGTTTCCGGCTACACCTTC | CASSLVTVSGYTF
TRBD2 | TRBJ2-5 | medium-sized | TRBV30 | TGTGCCTGGAGTCTAAGCGGGGGGGGCTCCCAGTACTTC | CAWSLSGGGSQYF
. | TRBJ2-2 | . | TRBV4-3 | TGCGCCAGCAGCCCATTAACCCAAACCACCGGGGAGCTGTTTTTT | CASSPLTQTTGELFF
. | TRBJ2-3 | . | TRBV11-3 | TGTGCCAGCAGCTTCTCTGGGGGGATAGCGATAGATACGCAGTATTTT | CASSFSGGIAIDTQYF
. | TRBJ1-5 | . | TRBV7-9 | TGTGCCAGCAGCCCTGACTACGACAATCAGCCCCAGCATTTT | CASSPDYDNQPQHF
. | TRBJ2-5 | . | TRBV12-3/TRBV12-4 | TGTGCCAGCAGGACAGTACAAGAGACCCAGTACTTC | CASRTVQETQYF
. | TRBJ1-2 | . | TRBV5-4 | TGTGCCAGCAGCTGGAGGGAAATAGCTGGCTACACCTTC | CASSWREIAGYTF
. | TRBJ1-1 | . | TRBV3-1/TRBV3-2 | TGTGCCAGCAGCCCTGGGGAGAGTGAAGCTTTCTTT | CASSPGESEAFF
. | TRBJ1-2 | . | TRBV28 | TGTGCCAGCAGTTTACGGGCGGTTTACCAGGGAGATGGCTACACCTTC | CASSLRAVYQGDGYTF
TRBD1 | TRBJ2-7 | . | TRBV7-9 | TGTGCCAGCAGCACACACAGGGGGCATTCCGAGCAGTACTTC | CASSTHRGHSEQYF
. | TRBJ2-1 | . | TRBV6-5 | TGTGCCAGCAGCGGCGGGACAGATGTAAATGAGCAGTTCTTC | CASSGGTDVNEQFF
. | TRBJ2-5 | . | TRBV6-6 | TGTGCCAGCAGTTACGGCGGGGTGGGGACCCAAGAGACCCAGTACTTC | CASSYGGVGTQETQYF
. | TRBJ2-7 | medium-sized | TRBV6-4 | TGTGCCAGGCTCAGCGGGCCCTACGAGCAGTACTTC | CARLSGPYEQYF
. | TRBJ1-3 | . | TRBV19 | TGTGCCAGTATTAGAGAAAGGACCATATATTTT | CASIRERTIYF
. | TRBJ1-5 | . | TRBV27 | TGTGCCAGCAGTTTAAGGGGAACAGGCCTAAATGATCAGCCCCAGCATTTT | CASSLRGTGLNDQPQHF
. | TRBJ1-1 | . | TRBV19 | TGTGCCAGTAGTGCCCGGACCGGGTTCACTGAAGCTTTCTTT | CASSARTGFTEAFF
TRBD2 | TRBJ2-7 | . | TRBV7-9 | TGTGCCAGCAGCTTAGGGGGCGGGGGGCCCTCCTACGAGCAGTACTTC | CASSLGGGGPSYEQYF
TRBD1 | TRBJ2-7 | . | TRBV18 | TGTGCCAGCTCTCGGGACAGGGGTGGGTACGAGCAGTACTTC | CASSRDRGGYEQYF
. | TRBJ1-1 | . | TRBV11-1 | TGTGCCAGCAGCTTATTACAAGGGACTTACACTGAAGCTTTCTTT | CASSLLQGTYTEAFF